The text below deals with one T cell receptor beta chain. The authors ran a second PCR of about 6 to 11 cycles using a sample-barcoded 5' primer and a J-beta primer mix. TCRdb called the 5' RACE reads again in MiXCR, with one record for every CDR3 protein. The sample contains 780,000 or so distinct CDR3 sequences, about 55% of which appear only once. This entry is derived from a study of blood T cells in healthy people across ages. For the study at large: There was about one barcoded beta molecule captured by template switching per two T cells.

V dropped 5 bases and J dropped 1 base, with 14 bases sitting between them. Germline loops: CDR1 DFQATT, CDR2 SNEGSKA (reference sequence). The CDR3 is made up of 14 amino acids. The genes are TRBV20-1 and TRBJ1-1, with D unresolved. The clonotype was recovered from a man older than 75 in good health. Sequenced input: blood. For the CDR3, the DNA is TGCAGTGCTCAAAGAGACATCCAGAACACTGAAGCTTTCTTT. Encoded protein: CSAQRDIQNTEAFF.